Each of the 13 T cell receptor beta chains below was sequenced from the same sample in a study of PD-1 blockade in classical Hodgkin lymphoma. The method was immunoSEQ multiplex PCR; TCRdb's version includes in-frame clones alone and lacks a portion of them. The repertoire consists of about 96,000 clones, with approximately 94% occurring once and the leading ten covering roughly 2%. Time point described: cycle 4 day 1 (C4D1), after 6 weeks of nivolumab. Autologous stem cell transplantation was followed by relapse in every patient, and brentuximab vedotin exposure varied. This sample comprised peripheral blood mononuclear cells (PBMCs), obtained before the fourth cycle of nivolumab. The receptors come from a human donor with classical Hodgkin lymphoma.

The chain carries TRBV7-9 and TRBJ2-5, with 8 bases aligning to TRBD1. Per germline, CDR1 SEHNR and CDR2 FQNEAQ (reference sequence). There are 15 residues in the CDR3. V dropped 5 bases and J dropped 2; count of bases not matched to a gene: 7. The CDR3 spells CASSPIRTGQETQYF. DNA for the CDR3: TGTGCCAGCAGCCCGATCAGGACAGGGCAAGAGACCCAGTACTTC.

The chain carries TRBV30 and TRBJ1-3; D unclear. The germline CDR1 and CDR2 sequences are GTSNPN and SVGIG (reference sequence). V was clipped by 4 bases and J by 0 bases, with 7 bases between them. The CDR3 contains 13 residues. As DNA, the CDR3 is TGTGCCTGGACTAGTAGCTCTGGAAACACCATATATTTT. Protein product: CAWTSSSGNTIYF.

CDR3 nucleotide sequence: TGTGCCAGTACCTCATTAGCGGGAGGTTCCTACAATGAGCAGTTCTTC. This encodes CASTSLAGGSYNEQFF. J is TRBJ2-1 and V is TRBV19, with 10 bases that match TRBD2. The V segment lost 7 bases and the J segment 1 base; nucleotides outside the gene matches: 7. Germline V gives CDR1 LNHDA, CDR2 SQIVND (reference sequence). This CDR3 spans 16 amino acids.

The rearrangement uses TRBV30 and TRBJ2-3; 7 bases fit TRBD2. This CDR3 has 14 residues. The V gene end was trimmed by 4 bases and the J gene end by 0 bases; junction bases not matched to a gene: 4. Germline CDR1 and CDR2: GTSNPN and SVGIG (reference sequence). The CDR3 loop is CAWTSGTSTDTQYF. The CDR3 coding sequence is TGTGCCTGGACTAGCGGAACTAGCACAGATACGCAGTATTTT.

The chain carries TRBV25-1 and TRBJ2-7, with D uncertain. The length of the CDR3 is 15 residues. V was shortened by 2 bases and J by 2 bases, with 13 bases between the two germline ends. Per germline, CDR1 MGHDK and CDR2 SYGVNS. In DNA, the CDR3 is TGTGCCAGCAGTGAAGGCGCAGGCCCGCCCTACGAGCAGTACTTC. Its protein product is CASSEGAGPPYEQYF.

The rearrangement links TRBV7-2 to TRBJ1-3, with D possibly TRBD1 on 5 matching bases. The V end was cut by 0 bases, the J end by 4 bases, with 13 bases between. The CDR3 consists of 16 residues. Germline CDR1 and CDR2: SGHTA and FQGNSA. The CDR3 loop reads CASSLARQGDGNTIYF. CDR3 in DNA: TGTGCCAGCAGCTTAGCGCGGCAGGGCGACGGAAACACCATATATTTT.

The chain uses TRBV27 and TRBJ2-7; D might be TRBD2 (5 bases). This CDR3 spans 14 amino acids. The V end lost 3 bases, the J end lost 2 bases, and 11 bases lay between the germline ends. CDR1 is MNHEY, CDR2 SMNVEV, per germline (reference sequence). CDR3 residues: CASSLRRHPYEQYF. CDR3 sequence (DNA): TGTGCCAGCAGTTTGAGGAGGCATCCCTACGAGCAGTACTTC.

The CDR3 bases are TGTGCCAGCTCACCAGAAGCCAGGGAGAACGAAAAACTGTTTTTT. It yields the protein CASSPEARENEKLFF. The V gene is TRBV18, the J gene TRBJ1-4; TRBD1 is a possible D gene (5 bases). CDR1 is KGHSH and CDR2 is LQKENI in the germline V gene. This CDR3 has 15 amino acids. Trimming cost V 2 bases and J 8 bases, with 15 bases left between them.

This sequence joins TRBV18 and TRBJ1-1; D is uncertain. Germline V gene data show CDR1 as KGHSH and CDR2 as LQKENI. This CDR3 has 12 amino acids. Trimming stripped 1 base from V and 4 bases from J, with 4 bases between. The CDR3 DNA follows: TGTGCCAGCTCACCACTCTCCACTGAAGCTTTCTTT. This codes for CASSPLSTEAFF.

The rearrangement uses TRBV5-4 and TRBJ2-3, with a possible D match to TRBD2 (6 bases). Per the germline V gene, CDR1 is SGHNT and CDR2 is YYREEE (reference sequence). Trimming cost V 2 bases and J 1 base, with 8 bases left between them. CDR3 size: 14 residues. The CDR3 here is CASSFGGGTDTQYF. The CDR3 DNA is TGTGCCAGCAGCTTCGGCGGGGGCACAGATACGCAGTATTTT. Based on the CDR3 plus reference TRBV5-4 and TRBJ2-3, the full variable domain is ETGVTQSPTHLIKTRGQQVTLRCSSQSGHNTVSWYQQALGQGPQFIFQYYREEENGRGNFPPRFSGLQFPNYSSELNVNALELDDSALYLCASSFGGGTDTQYFGPGTRLTVL.

CDR3 nucleotides: TGTGCCAGCAGTTCCCCCGGGACTAGCGGGGACACAGATACGCAGTATTTT. Protein: CASSSPGTSGDTDTQYF. The chain couples TRBV28 to TRBJ2-3; 13 nucleotides match TRBD2. Looked up from germline, CDR1 is MDHEN and CDR2 is SYDVKM. The CDR3 loop spans 17 amino acids. V lost 4 bases to trimming and J lost 2 bases; unmatched junction nucleotides: 6. The full variable domain, with the rest looked up from reference TRBV28 and TRBJ2-3, is DVKVTQSSRYLVKRTGEKVFLECVQDMDHENMFWYRQDPGLGLRLIYFSYDVKMKEKGDIPEGYSVSREKKERFSLILESASTNQTSMYLCASSSPGTSGDTDTQYFGPGTRLTVL.

The chain joins TRBV11-3 to TRBJ2-7; TRBD1 matches 10 bases. The ends lost 5 bases at V and 2 bases at J; junction bases unmatched: 0. CDR1 SGHNT and CDR2 YENEEA come from the germline V gene. The CDR3 is made up of 13 amino acids. As DNA, the CDR3 is TGTGCCAGCAGCGACAGGGGGCCCTACGAGCAGTACTTC. This sequence encodes CASSDRGPYEQYF.

The chain carries TRBV7-9 and TRBJ1-5; D perhaps matches TRBD1 (5 bases). Germline CDR1 is SEHNR and CDR2 is FQNEAQ (reference sequence). V was pared by 1 base and J by 2 bases, with 21 bases between. The CDR3 is 19 residues long. The CDR3 DNA is TGTGCCAGCAGCTTAGTGCCAGACAATCAGGGTAGGGGCAATCAGCCCCAGCATTTT. Translation: CASSLVPDNQGRGNQPQHF.